This record looks at one TCR beta chain sequence and its context. This sample is drawn from a study of blood T cell repertoires in COVID-19. Germline V gene sequence: CDR1 SGHDT, CDR2 YYEEEE. V dropped 1 base and J dropped 1 base, with 8 bases sitting between them. The CDR3 spans 14 residues. Libraries were prepared by immunoSEQ multiplex PCR; TCRdb keeps only in-frame clonotypes and omits some of them. The table lists 110,000 to 150,000 clones, roughly 80% of them singletons, with about 5.8% in the top ten. The specimen sequenced was peripheral blood. This TCR derives from a human donor in a cohort sampled during active COVID-19. The chain is built from TRBV5-6 and TRBJ1-2, with D unclear. This chain's CDR3 is CASSLRGNNYGYTF. As DNA, the CDR3 is TGTGCCAGCAGCTTGAGAGGGAATAACTATGGCTACACCTTC.